A selection of T cell receptor beta chains follows, all from one sample in a study of T cell changes during pregnancy in multiple sclerosis. The repertoire was sequenced with immunoSEQ multiplex PCR; TCRdb's copy has only in-frame clones and lacks some. Among 35,000 to 50,000 clones listed, around 90% were seen once. The material was CD4+ T cells from peripheral blood mononuclear cells, obtained in the second trimester of pregnancy. The receptors here all came from a female donor with multiple sclerosis, enrolled in a pregnancy study. CDR3s include the opening cysteine and the closing phenylalanine or tryptophan. A D gene is named only where the DNA matches it firmly. Not all rows give a size; the values are once, few, many and, for expanded clones, a class.

v_call,d_call,clone_size,j_call,cdr3_nt,cdr3_aa
TRBV6-5,NA,NA,TRBJ2-1,TGTGCCAGCAGTTCTTCAGACTACTCTGGGTATGAGCAGTTCTTC,CASSSSDYSGYEQFF
TRBV4-2,TRBD1,NA,TRBJ1-5,TGTGCCAGCAGCCAAGAGGTAGGACAGGCATTCTCGGCCCAGCATTTT,CASSQEVGQAFSAQHF
TRBV5-4,TRBD2,NA,TRBJ2-7,TGTGCCAGCAGCCCCGAGCTAGCGGGTAGGGACGAGCAGTACTTC,CASSPELAGRDEQYF
TRBV5-6,TRBD1,NA,TRBJ1-5,TGTGCCAGCAGCTTAAACAGGGGGCGCGGCAATCAGCCCCAGCATTTT,CASSLNRGRGNQPQHF
TRBV5-6,TRBD2,once,TRBJ2-1,TGTGCCAGCAGCCACAGACTAGCGGGAGCTCGAGAGCAGTTCTTC,CASSHRLAGAREQFF
TRBV18,NA,NA,TRBJ1-1,TGTGCCAGCTCACCACAGGGAGTTCGTACTGAAGCTTTCTTT,CASSPQGVRTEAFF
TRBV6-1,TRBD1,NA,TRBJ2-3,TGTGCCAGCAGGGAAGGACAGGGGTGGTCAGATACGCAGTATTTT,CASREGQGWSDTQYF
TRBV7-2,TRBD2,NA,TRBJ2-7,TGTGCCAGCAGCCTAGCGGGAGGGGTCGAGCAGTACTTC,CASSLAGGVEQYF
TRBV19,NA,NA,TRBJ1-5,TGTGCCAGTAGTATGAGGGAATATAGCAATCAGCCCCAGCATTTT,CASSMREYSNQPQHF
TRBV25-1,NA,once,TRBJ1-4,TGTGCCAGCAGGGGCCCGGGCCCCGAGGGTGAAAAACTGTTTTTT,CASRGPGPEGEKLFF
TRBV28,NA,NA,TRBJ2-2,TGTGCCAGCAGTCTGCCACTAGCCAGCACCGGGGAGCTGTTTTTT,CASSLPLASTGELFF
TRBV10-3,TRBD2,NA,TRBJ2-7,TGTGCCATCAGTGAGTTTCAGGGACTAGCCCTCTACGAGCAGTACTTC,CAISEFQGLALYEQYF
TRBV6-1,NA,NA,TRBJ2-1,TGTGCCAGCAGTGAATCCGTCGTCGGTGAGCAGTTCTTC,CASSESVVGEQFF
TRBV30,NA,NA,TRBJ2-2,TGTGCCTGGAGTGAAAGGGGGTATGCCGGGGAGCTGTTTTTT,CAWSERGYAGELFF
TRBV27,TRBD1,NA,TRBJ1-1,TGTGCCAGCAGGGACAGGGTTGGGGGAACTGAAGCTTTCTTT,CASRDRVGGTEAFF
TRBV28,NA,NA,TRBJ1-3,TGTGCCAGCAGCCCCGGCCGGGTTCCTTCTGGAAACACCATATATTTT,CASSPGRVPSGNTIYF
TRBV2,TRBD2,NA,TRBJ2-3,TGTGCCAGCAGTGAGAGCGGGAGACTCACAGATACGCAGTATTTT,CASSESGRLTDTQYF
TRBV7-9,TRBD1,NA,TRBJ2-7,TGTGCCAGCAGCTGGGGTCAGGGGGCGTTGAACGAGCAGTACTTC,CASSWGQGALNEQYF
TRBV11-2,NA,NA,TRBJ2-7,TGTGCCAGCAGCTTAGGGAAGCTTTCCGGGTACGAGCAGTACTTC,CASSLGKLSGYEQYF
TRBV6-1,NA,NA,TRBJ1-5,TGTGCCTGTGAGACTGTTAGCAATCAGCCCCAGCATTTT,CACETVSNQPQHF
TRBV6-1,TRBD1,NA,TRBJ1-4,TGTGCCAGCAGTCCCACAGGGGGAGCTAATGAAAAACTGTTTTTT,CASSPTGGANEKLFF
TRBV5-4,TRBD2,NA,TRBJ2-1,TGTGCCAGCAGCTTGGTTAGCGGGGCGAACAATGAGCAGTTCTTC,CASSLVSGANNEQFF
TRBV5-1,NA,NA,TRBJ2-2,TGCGCCAGCAGCCCCGAGCGGGTCCCCGGGGAGCTGTTTTTT,CASSPERVPGELFF
TRBV5-1,NA,NA,TRBJ2-2,TGCGCCAGCAGTTCTAGCTTTGTGAACACCGGGGAGCTGTTTTTT,CASSSSFVNTGELFF
TRBV11-1,TRBD1,NA,TRBJ2-3,TGTGCCAGCAGCGTGGACAGGGGAACAGATACGCAGTATTTT,CASSVDRGTDTQYF
TRBV20-1,TRBD1,NA,TRBJ2-7,TGCAGTGCTGGGACAGGAGTCGAGCAGTACTTC,CSAGTGVEQYF
TRBV7-2,NA,NA,TRBJ1-5,TGTGCCAGCAGCTTAGTGGGGGGAAGGGGCAATCAGCCCCAGCATTTT,CASSLVGGRGNQPQHF
TRBV28,NA,NA,TRBJ2-7,TGTGCCAGCAGTGGTAGCGGTTCGTTATGGTACGAGCAGTACTTC,CASSGSGSLWYEQYF
TRBV9,NA,once,TRBJ1-5,TGTGCCAGCAGCGCGACCGGAAGCGGTCAGCCCCAGCATTTT,CASSATGSGQPQHF
TRBV28,NA,once,TRBJ1-1,TGTGCCAGCACTCCCGGCGGGGGGTTTACTGAAGCTTTCTTT,CASTPGGGFTEAFF
TRBV6-1,TRBD1,NA,TRBJ2-7,TGTGCCAGCAGGGTGACAGGGAAGGGCGAGCAGTACTTC,CASRVTGKGEQYF
TRBV30,NA,NA,TRBJ2-7,TGTGCCTGGAGTGTACGAACTATCCGAACCTACGAGCAGTACTTC,CAWSVRTIRTYEQYF
TRBV28,TRBD2,few,TRBJ2-1,TGTGCCAGCAGTTTGTTGACTAGCGGAACCAATGAGCAGTTCTTC,CASSLLTSGTNEQFF
TRBV5-4,TRBD2,NA,TRBJ2-5,TGTGCCAGCAGCCCGCCGGGAGGGCGGGACCAAGAGACCCAGTACTTC,CASSPPGGRDQETQYF
TRBV5-1,TRBD2,NA,TRBJ2-5,TGCGCCAGCAGCTTGGTGGCGGGAGCGGAGACCCAGTACTTC,CASSLVAGAETQYF
TRBV28,NA,NA,TRBJ1-2,TGTGCCAGCAGCACGAGGTACTATGGCTACACCTTC,CASSTRYYGYTF
TRBV18,NA,NA,TRBJ2-3,TGTGCCAGCTCACCGAGTAAGAGTGCGCCAAGCACAGATACGCAGTATTTT,CASSPSKSAPSTDTQYF
TRBV5-1,TRBD1,NA,TRBJ1-2,TGCGCCAGCAGCTCTGGACAGGGGGATGGCTACACCTTC,CASSSGQGDGYTF
TRBV7-6,TRBD2,NA,TRBJ2-1,TGTGCCAGCAACCTCTGGCGGGAGGCCTACAATGAGCAGTTCTTC,CASNLWREAYNEQFF
TRBV2,TRBD2,NA,TRBJ2-3,TGTGCCAGCAGTGAAGGGGGACTAGGGGTCACAGATACGCAGTATTTT,CASSEGGLGVTDTQYF
TRBV30,TRBD1,few,TRBJ1-1,TGTGCCTGGCTGGGGACAGGGGGGGCTGAAGCTTTCTTT,CAWLGTGGAEAFF